This entry is about one T cell receptor (beta chain). What it recognizes is unknown. The sample belongs to a study of regulatory and conventional T cells in RAG deficiency. Findings and limits, study-wide: RAG-deficient patients showed markedly lower Shannon entropy and higher Simpson indices than control T-cell subsets.

The CDR3 totals 13 residues. The germline V gene has CDR1 MNHEY and CDR2 SMNVEV (reference sequence). V shed 4 bases and J shed 4 bases, with 8 bases lying between them. Profiled with immunoSEQ multiplex PCR; TCRdb holds only in-frame clones, not every one. The data hold 6,000 or so clones, with approximately 90% observed a single time. This clonotype was obtained from a human donor with RAG deficiency presenting as severe combined immunodeficiency. Source material: CD8+ T cells sorted from blood. This chain connects TRBV27 to TRBJ2-1; D is undetermined. CDR3 coding DNA: TGTGCCAGCAGTTCTGGAGCGTACAATGAGCAGTTCTTC. It codes for CASSSGAYNEQFF.